The T cell receptor beta chain described here comes from a study of metastatic and nonmetastatic thyroid tumors. At the level of the study: For malignant and benign thyroid patients, tumor or nodule tissue and blood were the sources whose repertoires were compared. Study-wide findings and caveats: The study reportedly found significantly higher TCR beta diversity in malignant thyroid tumors than benign nodules, in blood and tumor.

Trimming removed 6 bases at V and 3 bases at J, with 18 bases between. This CDR3 spans 15 amino acids. The germline V gene has CDR1 MNHEY and CDR2 SMNVEV (reference sequence). TCRdb recomputed clones from the PCR reads via MiXCR. There are some 21,000 clones in the sample; about 20% occur only once, and roughly 28% lies in the top ten. Each patient came to thyroid surgery without any prior treatment (of any kind). This clone was seen only a few times. Its antigen is unidentified. Source material: blood. The chain couples TRBV27 to TRBJ2-7; D is unresolved. The origin of this receptor is a female donor with papillary thyroid cancer or a benign thyroid nodule (not recorded which). Some clones in this sample may be carry-over from other donors' samples. CDR3 DNA: TGTGCCAGCAGATCGACAAGGGAATCTCGCTACGAGCAGTACTTC. Its protein is CASRSTRESRYEQYF.